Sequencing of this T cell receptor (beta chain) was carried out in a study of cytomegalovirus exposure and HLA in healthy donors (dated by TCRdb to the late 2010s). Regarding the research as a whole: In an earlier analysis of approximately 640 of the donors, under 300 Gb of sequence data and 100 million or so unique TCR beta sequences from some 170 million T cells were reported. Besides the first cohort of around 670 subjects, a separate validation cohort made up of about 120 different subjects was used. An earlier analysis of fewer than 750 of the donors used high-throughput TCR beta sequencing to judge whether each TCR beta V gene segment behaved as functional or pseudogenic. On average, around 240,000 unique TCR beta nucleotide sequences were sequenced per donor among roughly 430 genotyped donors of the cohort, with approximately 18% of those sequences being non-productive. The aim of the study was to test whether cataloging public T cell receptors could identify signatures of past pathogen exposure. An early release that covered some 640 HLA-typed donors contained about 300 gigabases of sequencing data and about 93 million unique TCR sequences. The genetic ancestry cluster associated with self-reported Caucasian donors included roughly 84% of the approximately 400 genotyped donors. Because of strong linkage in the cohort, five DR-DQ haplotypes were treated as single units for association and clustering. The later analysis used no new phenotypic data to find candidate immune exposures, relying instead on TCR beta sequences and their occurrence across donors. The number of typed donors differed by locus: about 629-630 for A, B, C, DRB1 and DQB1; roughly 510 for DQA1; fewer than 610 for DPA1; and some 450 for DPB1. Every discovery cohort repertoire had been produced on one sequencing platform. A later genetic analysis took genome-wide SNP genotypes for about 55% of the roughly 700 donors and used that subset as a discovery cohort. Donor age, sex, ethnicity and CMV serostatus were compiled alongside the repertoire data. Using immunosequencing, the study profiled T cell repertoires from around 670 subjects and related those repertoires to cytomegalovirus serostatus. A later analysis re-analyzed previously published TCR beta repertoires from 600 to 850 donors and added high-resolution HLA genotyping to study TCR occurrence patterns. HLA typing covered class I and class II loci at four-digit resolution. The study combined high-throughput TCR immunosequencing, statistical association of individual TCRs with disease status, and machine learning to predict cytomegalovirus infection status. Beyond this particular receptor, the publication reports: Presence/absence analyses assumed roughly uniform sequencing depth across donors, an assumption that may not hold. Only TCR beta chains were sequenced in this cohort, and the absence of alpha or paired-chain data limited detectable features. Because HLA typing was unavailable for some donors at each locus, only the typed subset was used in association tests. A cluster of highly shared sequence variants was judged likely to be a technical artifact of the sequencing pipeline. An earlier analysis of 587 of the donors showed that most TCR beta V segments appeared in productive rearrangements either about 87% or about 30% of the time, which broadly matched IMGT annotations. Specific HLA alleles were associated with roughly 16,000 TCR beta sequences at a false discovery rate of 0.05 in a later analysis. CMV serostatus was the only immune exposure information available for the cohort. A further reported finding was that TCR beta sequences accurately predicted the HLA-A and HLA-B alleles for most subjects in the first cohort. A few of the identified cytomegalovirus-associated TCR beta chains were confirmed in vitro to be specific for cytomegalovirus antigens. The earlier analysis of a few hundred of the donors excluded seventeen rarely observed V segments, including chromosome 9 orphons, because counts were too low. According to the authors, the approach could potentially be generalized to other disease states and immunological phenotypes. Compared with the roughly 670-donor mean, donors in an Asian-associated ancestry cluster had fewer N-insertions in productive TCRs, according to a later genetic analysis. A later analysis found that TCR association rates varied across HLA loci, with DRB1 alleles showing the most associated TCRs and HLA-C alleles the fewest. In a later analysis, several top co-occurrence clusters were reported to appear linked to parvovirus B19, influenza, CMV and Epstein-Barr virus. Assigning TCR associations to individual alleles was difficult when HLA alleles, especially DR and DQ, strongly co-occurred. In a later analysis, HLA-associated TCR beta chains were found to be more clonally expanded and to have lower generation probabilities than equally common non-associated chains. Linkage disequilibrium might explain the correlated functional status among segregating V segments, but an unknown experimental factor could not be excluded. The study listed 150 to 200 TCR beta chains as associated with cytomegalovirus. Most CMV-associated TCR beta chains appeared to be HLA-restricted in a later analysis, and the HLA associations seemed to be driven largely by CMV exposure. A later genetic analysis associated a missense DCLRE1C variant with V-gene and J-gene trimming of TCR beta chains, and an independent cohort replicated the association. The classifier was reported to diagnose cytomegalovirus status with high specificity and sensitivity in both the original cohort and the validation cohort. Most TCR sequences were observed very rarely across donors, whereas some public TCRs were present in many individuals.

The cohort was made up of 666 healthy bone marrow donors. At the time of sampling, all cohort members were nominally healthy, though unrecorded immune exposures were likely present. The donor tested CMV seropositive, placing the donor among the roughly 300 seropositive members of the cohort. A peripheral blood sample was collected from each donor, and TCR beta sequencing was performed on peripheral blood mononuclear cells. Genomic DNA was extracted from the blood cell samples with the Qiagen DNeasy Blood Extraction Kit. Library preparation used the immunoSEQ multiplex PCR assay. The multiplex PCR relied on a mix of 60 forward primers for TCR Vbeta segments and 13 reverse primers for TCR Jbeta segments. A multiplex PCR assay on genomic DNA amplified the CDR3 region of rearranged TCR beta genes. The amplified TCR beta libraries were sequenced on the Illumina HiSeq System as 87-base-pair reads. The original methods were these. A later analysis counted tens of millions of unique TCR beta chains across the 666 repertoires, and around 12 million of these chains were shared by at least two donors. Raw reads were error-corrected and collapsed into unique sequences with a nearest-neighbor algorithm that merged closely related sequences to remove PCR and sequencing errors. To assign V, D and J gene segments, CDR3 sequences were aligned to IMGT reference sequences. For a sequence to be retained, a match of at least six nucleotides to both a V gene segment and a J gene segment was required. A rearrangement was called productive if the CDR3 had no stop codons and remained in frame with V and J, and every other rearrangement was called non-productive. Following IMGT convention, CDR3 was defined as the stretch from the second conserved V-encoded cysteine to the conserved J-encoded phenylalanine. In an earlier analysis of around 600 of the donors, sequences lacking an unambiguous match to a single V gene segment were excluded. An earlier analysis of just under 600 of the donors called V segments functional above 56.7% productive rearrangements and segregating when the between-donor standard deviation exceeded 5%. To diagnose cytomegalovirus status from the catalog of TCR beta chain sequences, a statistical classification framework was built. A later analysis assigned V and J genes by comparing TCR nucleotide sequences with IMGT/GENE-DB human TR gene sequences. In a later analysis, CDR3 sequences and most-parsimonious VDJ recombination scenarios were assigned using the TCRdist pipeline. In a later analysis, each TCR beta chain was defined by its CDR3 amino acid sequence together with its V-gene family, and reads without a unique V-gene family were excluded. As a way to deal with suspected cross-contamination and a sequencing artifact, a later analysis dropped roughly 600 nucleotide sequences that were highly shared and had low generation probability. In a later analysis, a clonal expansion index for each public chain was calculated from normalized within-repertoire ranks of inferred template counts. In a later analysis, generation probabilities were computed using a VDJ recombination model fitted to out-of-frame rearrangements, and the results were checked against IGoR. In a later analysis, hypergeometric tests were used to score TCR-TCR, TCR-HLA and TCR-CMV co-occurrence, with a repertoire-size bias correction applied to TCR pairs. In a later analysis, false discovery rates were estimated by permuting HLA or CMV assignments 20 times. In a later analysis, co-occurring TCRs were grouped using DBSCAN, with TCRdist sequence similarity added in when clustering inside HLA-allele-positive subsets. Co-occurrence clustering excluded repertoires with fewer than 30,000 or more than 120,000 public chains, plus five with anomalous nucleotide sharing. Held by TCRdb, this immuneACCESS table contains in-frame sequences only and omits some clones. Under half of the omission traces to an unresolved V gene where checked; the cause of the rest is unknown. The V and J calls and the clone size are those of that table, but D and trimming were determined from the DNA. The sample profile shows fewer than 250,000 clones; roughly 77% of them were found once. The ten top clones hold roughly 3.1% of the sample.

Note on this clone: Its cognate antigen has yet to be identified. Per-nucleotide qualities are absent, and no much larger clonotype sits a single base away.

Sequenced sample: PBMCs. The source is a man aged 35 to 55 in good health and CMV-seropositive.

CDR3 region: CASSRDREFRSHEQYF. Read as DNA, the sequence is TGTGCCAGCTCCCGGGACAGGGAATTCAGAAGCCACGAGCAGTACTTC. The chain is made from TRBV25-1 and TRBJ2-7; TRBD1 aligns with 9 central bases. The CDR3 contains 16 residues, cysteine and phenylalanine counted. The sequence is cut down to CDR3 DNA, 48 bases in frame from base 1. After removal of 8 bases from V and 5 bases from J, the junction retains 16 bases not matched to a gene. The germline V gene yields MGHDK for CDR1 and SYGVNS for CDR2.